This note documents a single T cell receptor beta chain sequence. Its antigen has not been determined. Nothing much larger sits one base from this clone, and base qualities are not available. The record originates from a study of T cells in narcolepsy listed by TCRdb under 2018. Describing the broader study: Healthy control donors were enrolled in the study alongside patients who had narcolepsy type 1 or type 2 (NT1, NT2). Autoreactive T cells targeting hypocretin neuron self-antigens (hypocretin, TRIB2) were sought in narcolepsy patients, and TCR Vbeta sequencing was used to track clonotypes in blood and CSF. General conclusions and limits of the study: Plots that compared CSF and blood CD4+ T cell clonotypes from the same patient highlighted HCRT-specific and TRIB2-specific autoreactive clonotypes. Autoreactive clonotypes were reported to be detected serially in the blood of the same patients and of different patients, but not in the blood of healthy controls. Numbers of sequenced blood memory CD4+ clonotypes were comparable, with averages of some 42,000 in patients and 33,354 in controls. Certain blood memory CD4+ repertoires from patients and controls had no sequences that matched autoreactive T cell clones.

Memory CD4+ T cells were sorted ex vivo from peripheral blood of narcolepsy patients and healthy controls for TCR Vbeta sequencing. From the cysteine up to the phenylalanine, the CDR3 has a length of 11 residues. Just CDR3 DNA is preserved here, 33 bases in frame from base 1. V was cut back by 0 bases and J by 7 bases, leaving a gap of 7 bases between them. CDR1 is given as DFQATT and CDR2 as SNEGSKA, both from the germline V gene (reference sequence). Library creation used the immunoSEQ multiplex PCR assay. Imported from immuneACCESS, the table was reduced by TCRdb to in-frame sequences with V and J called. These copies leave out some clones; in studies compared against another copy, an unresolved V gene accounts for under half, and the cause of the remainder is not known. This sample lists about 35,000 clones; 87% were detected once. The leading ten clones occupy 0.83% of the sample.

The sequence links TRBV20-1 to TRBJ2-7; there is no confident call for the D gene. The sample taken for sequencing was CD45RA- memory CD4+ T cells from PBMCs. The cell subset or site label here, explained by the study, means: memory T cells sorted ex vivo from peripheral blood. The sequence derives from a human donor with narcolepsy. The nucleotide sequence reads TGCAGTGCTAGAGAAGAGAGGGAGCAGTACTTC. The resulting protein is CSAREEREQYF.